Below are 27 T cell receptor beta chains sequenced from a single sample in a study of shared clonotypes between healthy human individuals. The protocol was immunoSEQ multiplex PCR, while the TCRdb copy is restricted to in-frame clones and leaves out a portion. Of hundreds of thousands of clones listed, less than 96% were seen once; the top ten hold about 0.064%. The sample consisted of naive CD4+ T cells sorted from blood. Subset indicated: CD45RA+ positively selected. These receptors originate from a woman aged 25 to 39 in good health.

CDR3 sequence reads: CASSFGRGDTPLHF. CDR3 nucleotide sequence: TGTGCCAGCAGCTTCGGTAGGGGCGATACACCCCTCCACTTT. The V call is TRBV11-2, the J call TRBJ1-6; D may be TRBD1 (5 bases). The CDR3 covers 14 residues. Trimming removed 3 bases from V and 11 bases from J, with 14 bases in between. The V gene's germline CDR1 is SGHAT and CDR2 FQNNGV.

The CDR3 reads CASSLVRAGAYEQYF. For the CDR3, the DNA is TGTGCCAGCAGCTTGGTGCGAGCGGGAGCATACGAGCAGTACTTC. The chain has TRBV5-4 and TRBJ2-5; TRBD2 matches 8 bases. The J call is uncertain, as TRBJ2-7 better fits the DNA end. The CDR3 runs 15 residues. Germline V gene data show CDR1 as SGHNT and CDR2 as YYREEE (reference sequence).

The chain uses TRBV15 and TRBJ2-2; D is undetermined. Trimming removed 1 base at V and 4 bases at J, with 7 bases between. The CDR3 has 14 amino acids. Germline V lookup: CDR1 LNHNV, CDR2 YYDKDF (reference sequence). Written as DNA, the CDR3 is TGTGCCACCAGCAGAGTGACTGTCACCGGGGAGCTGTTTTTT. It specifies CATSRVTVTGELFF.

This chain joins TRBV9 and TRBJ2-1; the D gene is possibly TRBD2 (5 bases). The V end was cut by 3 bases, the J end by 10 bases, with 14 bases between. Germline CDR1 is SGDLS and CDR2 is YYNGEE. CDR3 size: 13 residues. CDR3 sequence reads: CASSGAGATEQFF. As DNA, the CDR3 is TGTGCCAGCAGCGGGGCGGGCGCTACGGAGCAGTTCTTC.

The chain employs TRBV7-2 and TRBJ2-1; D perhaps matches TRBD2 (6 bases). The germline V gene has CDR1 SGHTA and CDR2 FQGNSA. This CDR3 comprises 15 residues. V was shortened by 3 bases and J by 5 bases, with 14 bases between the two germline ends. The CDR3 DNA reads as TGTGCCAGCAGCTTTAGCGGAACAGGAGACAATGAGCAGTTCTTC. Translated, it gives CASSFSGTGDNEQFF.

CDR3 in amino acids: CASTSDTEAFF. In DNA form, the CDR3 reads TGCGCCAGCACTTCGGACACTGAAGCTTTCTTT. The rearrangement joins TRBV5-1 to TRBJ1-1; D gene ambiguous. The CDR3 length is 11 residues. Deletions cut 6 bases from V and 3 bases from J, with 6 bases between. Per the germline V gene, CDR1 is SGHRS and CDR2 is YFSETQ.

This chain links TRBV6-1 with TRBJ1-1; D is ambiguous. The CDR3 is 13 amino acids. Germline CDR1 and CDR2: MNHNS and SASEGT. V lost 0 bases and J lost 5, with 7 bases in between. CDR3 bases: TGTGCCAGCAGTGAAGCAGAGTATACTGAAGCTTTCTTT. Amino acids: CASSEAEYTEAFF.

V is TRBV23-1 and J is TRBJ2-2; D is tentatively TRBD1 or TRBD2 (5 bases each). TRBV23-1 is labeled an ORF, and its function is uncertain. CDR3 length equals 15 residues. V lost 3 bases and J lost 4, with 12 bases in between. CDR3 nucleotides: TGCGCCAGCAGTCACCCAGGGAGAACCACCGGGGAGCTGTTTTTT. Protein: CASSHPGRTTGELFF.

The genes are TRBV18 and TRBJ2-7; 8 bases align to TRBD2. The CDR3 sequence is 15 residues long. Germline CDR1 KGHSH, CDR2 LQKENI. V dropped 1 base and J dropped 3; count of bases not matched to a gene: 5. The DNA of the CDR3 is TGTGCCAGCTCACCACTAGCGGGATTCGGCTACGAGCAGTACTTC. It yields the protein CASSPLAGFGYEQYF.

The chain uses TRBV28 and TRBJ2-1, with 8 bases aligning to TRBD2. The junction had 9 bases not matched to a gene; V was cut back by 3 bases and J by 5 bases. In germline, CDR1 is MDHEN, CDR2 SYDVKM. CDR3 length: 16 residues. The CDR3 region has the DNA TGTGCCAGCAGTTTGGGGAGACTAGCGCATCACAATGAGCAGTTCTTC. Its protein product is CASSLGRLAHHNEQFF.

This clone came up once. V gene TRBV4-2 combines with J gene TRBJ2-3; the match to TRBD2 covers 8 bases. After removal of 0 bases from V and 3 bases from J, the junction contained 11 bases not matched to a gene. The CDR3 extends over 18 amino acids. Germline V gene sequence: CDR1 LGHNA, CDR2 YNFKEQ. This CDR3 is CASSQDIGSGIKTDTQYF. The CDR3 nucleotides read TGTGCCAGCAGCCAAGATATAGGTAGCGGGATCAAGACAGATACGCAGTATTTT.

This chain links TRBV5-4 with TRBJ2-1; a weak D match, TRBD1 (5 bases). The germline V gene has CDR1 SGHNT and CDR2 YYREEE (reference sequence). Trimming pared 2 bases from V and 4 bases from J, leaving 25 bases between. The CDR3 extends over 19 amino acids. The CDR3 coding sequence is TGTGCCAGCAGCTTACTTTGGACGTCCGGGTGGTCAGGGTACAATGAGCAGTTCTTC. Protein: CASSLLWTSGWSGYNEQFF.

V and J are TRBV18 and TRBJ2-3; TRBD1 matches 9 bases. V shed 5 bases and J 4 bases; nucleotides not matched to a gene: 4. The CDR3 has 14 amino acids. Germline lookup yields CDR1 KGHSH and CDR2 LQKENI. CDR3 residues: CASSAQGAADTQYF. In nucleotides, the CDR3 is TGTGCCAGCTCAGCACAGGGGGCCGCAGATACGCAGTATTTT.

The chain combines TRBV28 with TRBJ1-1; the match to TRBD1 covers 7 bases. CDR1 and CDR2 (germline): MDHEN, SYDVKM. Trimming cost V 6 bases and J 14 bases; bases outside gene matches: 12. The CDR3 consists of 12 residues. The CDR3: CASSPANRGAFF. Here the CDR3 DNA reads TGTGCCAGCAGCCCCGCCAACAGGGGCGCCTTCTTT.

This rearrangement joins TRBV10-1 to TRBJ2-1; 9 bases are a match to TRBD2. V lost 5 bases to trimming and J lost 2 bases; unmatched junction nucleotides: 13. The CDR3 covers 18 residues. CDR1 and CDR2 from the germline V gene are WNHNN and SYGVQD (reference sequence). DNA for the CDR3: TGCGCCAGCAGTCTCTATCCCTCGACTAGCGGTACCTACAATGAGCAGTTCTTC. Translated, it gives CASSLYPSTSGTYNEQFF.

The V and J genes are TRBV19 and TRBJ2-6; D not certain. V lost 4 bases and J 4 bases, leaving 8 bases between the germline ends. This CDR3 has 14 residues. CDR1 and CDR2 from the germline V gene are LNHDA and SQIVND (reference sequence). CDR3 nucleotide sequence: TGTGCCAGTAGTACAGGTTACGGGGCCAACGTCCTGACTTTC. Amino acids: CASSTGYGANVLTF.

This sequence joins TRBV11-2 and TRBJ1-5; no clear D. Germline assignment: CDR1 SGHAT and CDR2 FQNNGV. The CDR3 is 17 amino acids. V was shortened by 4 bases and J by 0 bases, with 16 bases between the two germline ends. CDR3 region: CASSSSSAGFSNQPQHF. In DNA, the CDR3 is TGTGCCAGCAGCTCGTCATCGGCGGGTTTTAGCAATCAGCCCCAGCATTTT.

The rearrangement uses TRBV28 and TRBJ1-4, with no clear D. Germline assignment: CDR1 MDHEN and CDR2 SYDVKM. The V gene lost 8 bases and the J gene lost 6 bases, with 19 bases spanning the gap. The CDR3 runs 15 residues. CDR3 in DNA: TGTGCCAGCCTCAAGACCGGGAGGCAGGATGAAAAACTGTTTTTT. This translates into CASLKTGRQDEKLFF.

Comment on this clone: Within the sample, other DNA sequences also encode this same CDR3. The genes are TRBV15 and TRBJ1-1; maybe TRBD1 (5 bases). Trimming took 0 bases from V and 5 from J, leaving 7 bases between them. Germline CDR1 and CDR2: LNHNV and YYDKDF (reference sequence). There are 13 residues in the CDR3. The CDR3 DNA follows: TGTGCCACCAGCAGAGATGGGGGGACTGAAGCTTTCTTT. This codes for CATSRDGGTEAFF.

Remarks on this clone: Other DNA sequences in this sample translate to the same CDR3. The rearrangement joins TRBV10-3 to TRBJ2-5, with 7 nucleotides matching TRBD2. In germline, CDR1 is ENHRY, CDR2 SYGVKD. The CDR3 length is 14 residues. V shed 3 bases, J shed 3 bases, and the junction held 4 bases outside the gene matches. The CDR3 nucleotides are TGTGCCATCAGTGAAAGCGGGACCGAAGAGACCCAGTACTTC. This codes for CAISESGTEETQYF.

The rearrangement uses TRBV5-1 and TRBJ2-6; D could derive from TRBD1 or TRBD2 (5 bases each). Trimming left V 4 bases short and J 2 bases short, with 19 bases between. Germline V lookup: CDR1 SGHRS, CDR2 YFSETQ. The CDR3 runs to 18 residues. The CDR3 here is CASSATGTLGTGANVLTF. CDR3 bases: TGCGCCAGCAGCGCCACCGGGACGCTAGGGACTGGGGCCAACGTCCTGACTTTC.

J is TRBJ1-1 and V is TRBV5-4, with no clear D. Germline-derived CDR1 and CDR2 are SGHNT and YYREEE (reference sequence). The CDR3 extends over 15 amino acids. V dropped 4 bases and J dropped 1 base, with 14 bases sitting between them. CDR3 DNA: TGTGCCAGCAGCCCATTCGCCTTAGGGAACACTGAAGCTTTCTTT. Amino acid sequence: CASSPFALGNTEAFF.

V is TRBV29-1 and J is TRBJ1-3, with a possible D match to TRBD1 (6 bases). Germline V lookup: CDR1 SQVTM, CDR2 ANQGSEA. Trimming removed 7 bases at V and 4 bases at J, with 23 bases between. The CDR3 consists of 16 residues. In DNA form, the CDR3 reads TGCAGCGCGGGTGACAGGTACACCGATGCCGGAAACACCATATATTTT. This gives the protein CSAGDRYTDAGNTIYF.

Turning to this clone: The identical CDR3 is also encoded by other nucleotide sequences in the sample. This chain joins TRBV20-1 and TRBJ2-1; no clear D gene. The V and J ends lost 3 bases and 7 bases respectively, with 4 bases between them. The germline V gene encodes CDR1 DFQATT and CDR2 SNEGSKA (reference sequence). The CDR3 covers 10 residues. CDR3 protein: CSASLNEQFF. Here the CDR3 DNA reads TGCAGTGCTAGCCTAAATGAGCAGTTCTTC.

The V gene is TRBV19, the J gene TRBJ2-7, with D possibly being TRBD1 (6 bases). Germline CDR1 LNHDA, CDR2 SQIVND (reference sequence). Trimming took off 4 bases at V and 6 bases at J, with 19 bases between the two ends. CDR3 length: 15 amino acids. The CDR3 bases are TGTGCCAGTAGTACCCCCCTCAGGGGTTTGGGCGAGCAGTACTTC. This gives the protein CASSTPLRGLGEQYF.

V gene TRBV6-1 combines with J gene TRBJ1-1; D uncertain. Trimming removed 9 bases from V and 3 bases from J, with 8 bases in between. Looked up from germline, CDR1 is MNHNS and CDR2 is SASEGT. CDR3 size: 11 residues. CDR3 in amino acids: CARVQDTEAFF. The DNA for the CDR3 is TGTGCCAGGGTGCAGGACACTGAAGCTTTCTTT.

V gene TRBV5-6 combines with J gene TRBJ1-5, with 7 positions matching TRBD1. Trimming removed 2 bases from V and 5 bases from J; junction bases left unmatched: 4. Germline V gene lookup returns CDR1 SGHDT and CDR2 YYEEEE. The CDR3 sequence is 14 residues long. The CDR3 here is CASSLQGSYQPQHF. The CDR3 DNA sequence: TGTGCCAGCAGCTTACAGGGGTCTTATCAGCCCCAGCATTTT.